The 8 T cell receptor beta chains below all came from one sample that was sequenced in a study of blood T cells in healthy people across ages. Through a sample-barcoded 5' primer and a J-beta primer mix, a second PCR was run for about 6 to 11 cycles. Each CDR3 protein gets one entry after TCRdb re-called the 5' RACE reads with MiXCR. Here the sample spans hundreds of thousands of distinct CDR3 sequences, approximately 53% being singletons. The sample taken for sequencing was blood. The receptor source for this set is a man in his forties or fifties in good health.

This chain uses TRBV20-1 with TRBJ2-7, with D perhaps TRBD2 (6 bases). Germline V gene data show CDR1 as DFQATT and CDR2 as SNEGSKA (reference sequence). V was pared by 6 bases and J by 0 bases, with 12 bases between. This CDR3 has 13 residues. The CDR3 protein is CSATRGLSYEQYF. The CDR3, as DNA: TGCAGTGCCACGAGGGGACTCTCCTACGAGCAGTACTTC.

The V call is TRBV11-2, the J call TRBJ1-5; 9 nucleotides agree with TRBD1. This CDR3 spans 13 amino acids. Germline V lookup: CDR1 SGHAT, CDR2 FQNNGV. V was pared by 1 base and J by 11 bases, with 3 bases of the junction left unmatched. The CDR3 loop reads CASSLGRDRAQHF. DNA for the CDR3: TGTGCCAGCAGCTTAGGTCGGGACAGGGCCCAGCATTTT.

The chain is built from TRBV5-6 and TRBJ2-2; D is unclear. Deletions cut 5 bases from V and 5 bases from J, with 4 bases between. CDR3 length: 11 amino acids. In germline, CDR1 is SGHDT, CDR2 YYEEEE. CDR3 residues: CASSWTGELFF. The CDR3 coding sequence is TGTGCCAGCAGTTGGACCGGGGAGCTGTTTTTT.

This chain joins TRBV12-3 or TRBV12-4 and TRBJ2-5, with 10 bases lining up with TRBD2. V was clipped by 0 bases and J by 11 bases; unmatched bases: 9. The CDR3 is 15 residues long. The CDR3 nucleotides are TGTGCCAGCAGTTTAGCGCTAGCGGGAGCGGGTGAGCAGTACTTC. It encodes CASSLALAGAGEQYF.

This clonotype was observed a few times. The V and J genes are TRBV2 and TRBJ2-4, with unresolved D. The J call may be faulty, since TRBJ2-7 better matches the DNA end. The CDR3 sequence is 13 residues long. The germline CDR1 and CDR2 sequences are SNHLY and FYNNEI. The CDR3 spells CASTVSALYEQYF. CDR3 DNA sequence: TGTGCCAGCACCGTGTCTGCTCTATACGAGCAGTACTTC.

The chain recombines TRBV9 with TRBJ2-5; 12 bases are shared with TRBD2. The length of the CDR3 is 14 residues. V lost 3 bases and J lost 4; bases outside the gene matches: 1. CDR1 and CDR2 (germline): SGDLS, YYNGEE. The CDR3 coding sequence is TGTGCCAGCAGCGGGACTAGCGGGGTAGAGACCCAGTACTTC. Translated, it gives CASSGTSGVETQYF.

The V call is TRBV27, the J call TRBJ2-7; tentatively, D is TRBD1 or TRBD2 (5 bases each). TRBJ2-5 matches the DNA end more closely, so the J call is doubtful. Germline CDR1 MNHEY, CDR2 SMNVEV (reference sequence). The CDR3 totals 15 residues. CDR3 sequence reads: CASSPNTAQRGTQYF. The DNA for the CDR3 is TGTGCCAGCAGCCCGAATACAGCTCAGAGGGGGACCCAGTACTTC.

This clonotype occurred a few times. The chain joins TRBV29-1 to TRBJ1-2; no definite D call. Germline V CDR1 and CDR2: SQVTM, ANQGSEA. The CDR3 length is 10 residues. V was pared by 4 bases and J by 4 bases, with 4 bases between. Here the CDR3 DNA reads TGCAGCGTTGTGGTCTATGGCTACACCTTC. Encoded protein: CSVVVYGYTF.